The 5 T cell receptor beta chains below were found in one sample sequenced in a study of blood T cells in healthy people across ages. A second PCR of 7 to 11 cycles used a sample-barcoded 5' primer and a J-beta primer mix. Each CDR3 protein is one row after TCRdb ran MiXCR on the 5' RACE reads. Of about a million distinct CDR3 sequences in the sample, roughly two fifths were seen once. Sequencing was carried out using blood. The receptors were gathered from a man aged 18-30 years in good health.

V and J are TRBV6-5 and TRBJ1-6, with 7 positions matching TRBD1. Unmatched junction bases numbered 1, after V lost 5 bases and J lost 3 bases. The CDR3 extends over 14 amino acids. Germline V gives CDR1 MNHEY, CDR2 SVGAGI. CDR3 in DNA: TGTGCCAGCAGTGGGGACAGCTATAATTCACCCCTCCACTTT. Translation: CASSGDSYNSPLHF.

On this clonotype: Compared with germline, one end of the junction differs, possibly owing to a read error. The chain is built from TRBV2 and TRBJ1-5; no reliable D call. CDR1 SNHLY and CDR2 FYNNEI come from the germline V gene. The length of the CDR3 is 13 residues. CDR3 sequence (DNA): TGTGCCAACAGTGAGCAGGTCAATCAGCCCCAGCATTTT. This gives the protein CANSEQVNQPQHF. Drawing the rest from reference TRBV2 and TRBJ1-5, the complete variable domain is EPEVTQTPSHQVTQMGQEVILRCVPISNHLYFYWYRQILGQKVEFLVSFYNNEISEKSEIFDDQFSVERPDGSNFTLKIRSTKLEDSAMYFCANSEQVNQPQHFGDGTRLSIL.

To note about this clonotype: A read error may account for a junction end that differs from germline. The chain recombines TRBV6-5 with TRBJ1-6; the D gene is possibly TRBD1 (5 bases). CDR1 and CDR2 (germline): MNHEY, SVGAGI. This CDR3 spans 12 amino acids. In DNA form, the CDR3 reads TGTGCCAGCAGCCAGGGTAATCCACCCCTCCACTTT. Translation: CASSQGNPPLHF.

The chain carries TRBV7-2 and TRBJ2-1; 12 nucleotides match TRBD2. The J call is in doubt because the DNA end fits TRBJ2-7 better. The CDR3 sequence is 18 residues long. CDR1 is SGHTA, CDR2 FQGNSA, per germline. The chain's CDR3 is CASSTTQLAGGAYNEQYF. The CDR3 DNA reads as TGTGCCAGCAGCACAACCCAACTAGCGGGGGGAGCCTACAATGAGCAGTACTTC.

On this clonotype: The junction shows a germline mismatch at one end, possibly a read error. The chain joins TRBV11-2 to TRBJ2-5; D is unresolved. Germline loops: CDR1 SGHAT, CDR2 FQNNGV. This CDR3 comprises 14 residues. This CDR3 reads CASSLVVGQETRYF. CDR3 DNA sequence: TGTGCCAGCAGCTTAGTGGTCGGGCAAGAGACCCGGTACTTC.